What follows describes a single T cell receptor (beta chain). Its antigen is undetermined. The data belong to a study of cytomegalovirus exposure and HLA in healthy donors. Study-wide results and caveats: When the data were analyzed later, several of the most significant clusters appeared to be linked to common viral pathogens. V- and J-gene trimming of TCR beta was linked (in a later analysis) to a missense DCLRE1C variant. Later examination showed HLA-associated TCR beta chains had greater clonal expansion than equally common others.

Germline V CDR1 and CDR2: MNHEY, SMNVEV (reference sequence). The CDR3 has 12 residues. V trimming: 4 bases; J trimming: 8 bases; junction bases outside the gene matches: 4. The PCR had 60 Vbeta and 13 Jbeta primers. The repertoire was sequenced with immunoSEQ multiplex PCR; TCRdb's copy has only in-frame clones and lacks some. The data hold roughly 150,000 clones, with around two thirds observed a single time. The sequencing input was PBMCs. The receptor's source is a woman aged 55-69 years in good health and CMV-seropositive. V is TRBV27 and J is TRBJ1-2; 7 nucleotides agree with TRBD1. CDR3 nucleotides: TGTGCCAGCAGTTCTACAGGGGAAGGCTACACCTTC. This translates into CASSSTGEGYTF.